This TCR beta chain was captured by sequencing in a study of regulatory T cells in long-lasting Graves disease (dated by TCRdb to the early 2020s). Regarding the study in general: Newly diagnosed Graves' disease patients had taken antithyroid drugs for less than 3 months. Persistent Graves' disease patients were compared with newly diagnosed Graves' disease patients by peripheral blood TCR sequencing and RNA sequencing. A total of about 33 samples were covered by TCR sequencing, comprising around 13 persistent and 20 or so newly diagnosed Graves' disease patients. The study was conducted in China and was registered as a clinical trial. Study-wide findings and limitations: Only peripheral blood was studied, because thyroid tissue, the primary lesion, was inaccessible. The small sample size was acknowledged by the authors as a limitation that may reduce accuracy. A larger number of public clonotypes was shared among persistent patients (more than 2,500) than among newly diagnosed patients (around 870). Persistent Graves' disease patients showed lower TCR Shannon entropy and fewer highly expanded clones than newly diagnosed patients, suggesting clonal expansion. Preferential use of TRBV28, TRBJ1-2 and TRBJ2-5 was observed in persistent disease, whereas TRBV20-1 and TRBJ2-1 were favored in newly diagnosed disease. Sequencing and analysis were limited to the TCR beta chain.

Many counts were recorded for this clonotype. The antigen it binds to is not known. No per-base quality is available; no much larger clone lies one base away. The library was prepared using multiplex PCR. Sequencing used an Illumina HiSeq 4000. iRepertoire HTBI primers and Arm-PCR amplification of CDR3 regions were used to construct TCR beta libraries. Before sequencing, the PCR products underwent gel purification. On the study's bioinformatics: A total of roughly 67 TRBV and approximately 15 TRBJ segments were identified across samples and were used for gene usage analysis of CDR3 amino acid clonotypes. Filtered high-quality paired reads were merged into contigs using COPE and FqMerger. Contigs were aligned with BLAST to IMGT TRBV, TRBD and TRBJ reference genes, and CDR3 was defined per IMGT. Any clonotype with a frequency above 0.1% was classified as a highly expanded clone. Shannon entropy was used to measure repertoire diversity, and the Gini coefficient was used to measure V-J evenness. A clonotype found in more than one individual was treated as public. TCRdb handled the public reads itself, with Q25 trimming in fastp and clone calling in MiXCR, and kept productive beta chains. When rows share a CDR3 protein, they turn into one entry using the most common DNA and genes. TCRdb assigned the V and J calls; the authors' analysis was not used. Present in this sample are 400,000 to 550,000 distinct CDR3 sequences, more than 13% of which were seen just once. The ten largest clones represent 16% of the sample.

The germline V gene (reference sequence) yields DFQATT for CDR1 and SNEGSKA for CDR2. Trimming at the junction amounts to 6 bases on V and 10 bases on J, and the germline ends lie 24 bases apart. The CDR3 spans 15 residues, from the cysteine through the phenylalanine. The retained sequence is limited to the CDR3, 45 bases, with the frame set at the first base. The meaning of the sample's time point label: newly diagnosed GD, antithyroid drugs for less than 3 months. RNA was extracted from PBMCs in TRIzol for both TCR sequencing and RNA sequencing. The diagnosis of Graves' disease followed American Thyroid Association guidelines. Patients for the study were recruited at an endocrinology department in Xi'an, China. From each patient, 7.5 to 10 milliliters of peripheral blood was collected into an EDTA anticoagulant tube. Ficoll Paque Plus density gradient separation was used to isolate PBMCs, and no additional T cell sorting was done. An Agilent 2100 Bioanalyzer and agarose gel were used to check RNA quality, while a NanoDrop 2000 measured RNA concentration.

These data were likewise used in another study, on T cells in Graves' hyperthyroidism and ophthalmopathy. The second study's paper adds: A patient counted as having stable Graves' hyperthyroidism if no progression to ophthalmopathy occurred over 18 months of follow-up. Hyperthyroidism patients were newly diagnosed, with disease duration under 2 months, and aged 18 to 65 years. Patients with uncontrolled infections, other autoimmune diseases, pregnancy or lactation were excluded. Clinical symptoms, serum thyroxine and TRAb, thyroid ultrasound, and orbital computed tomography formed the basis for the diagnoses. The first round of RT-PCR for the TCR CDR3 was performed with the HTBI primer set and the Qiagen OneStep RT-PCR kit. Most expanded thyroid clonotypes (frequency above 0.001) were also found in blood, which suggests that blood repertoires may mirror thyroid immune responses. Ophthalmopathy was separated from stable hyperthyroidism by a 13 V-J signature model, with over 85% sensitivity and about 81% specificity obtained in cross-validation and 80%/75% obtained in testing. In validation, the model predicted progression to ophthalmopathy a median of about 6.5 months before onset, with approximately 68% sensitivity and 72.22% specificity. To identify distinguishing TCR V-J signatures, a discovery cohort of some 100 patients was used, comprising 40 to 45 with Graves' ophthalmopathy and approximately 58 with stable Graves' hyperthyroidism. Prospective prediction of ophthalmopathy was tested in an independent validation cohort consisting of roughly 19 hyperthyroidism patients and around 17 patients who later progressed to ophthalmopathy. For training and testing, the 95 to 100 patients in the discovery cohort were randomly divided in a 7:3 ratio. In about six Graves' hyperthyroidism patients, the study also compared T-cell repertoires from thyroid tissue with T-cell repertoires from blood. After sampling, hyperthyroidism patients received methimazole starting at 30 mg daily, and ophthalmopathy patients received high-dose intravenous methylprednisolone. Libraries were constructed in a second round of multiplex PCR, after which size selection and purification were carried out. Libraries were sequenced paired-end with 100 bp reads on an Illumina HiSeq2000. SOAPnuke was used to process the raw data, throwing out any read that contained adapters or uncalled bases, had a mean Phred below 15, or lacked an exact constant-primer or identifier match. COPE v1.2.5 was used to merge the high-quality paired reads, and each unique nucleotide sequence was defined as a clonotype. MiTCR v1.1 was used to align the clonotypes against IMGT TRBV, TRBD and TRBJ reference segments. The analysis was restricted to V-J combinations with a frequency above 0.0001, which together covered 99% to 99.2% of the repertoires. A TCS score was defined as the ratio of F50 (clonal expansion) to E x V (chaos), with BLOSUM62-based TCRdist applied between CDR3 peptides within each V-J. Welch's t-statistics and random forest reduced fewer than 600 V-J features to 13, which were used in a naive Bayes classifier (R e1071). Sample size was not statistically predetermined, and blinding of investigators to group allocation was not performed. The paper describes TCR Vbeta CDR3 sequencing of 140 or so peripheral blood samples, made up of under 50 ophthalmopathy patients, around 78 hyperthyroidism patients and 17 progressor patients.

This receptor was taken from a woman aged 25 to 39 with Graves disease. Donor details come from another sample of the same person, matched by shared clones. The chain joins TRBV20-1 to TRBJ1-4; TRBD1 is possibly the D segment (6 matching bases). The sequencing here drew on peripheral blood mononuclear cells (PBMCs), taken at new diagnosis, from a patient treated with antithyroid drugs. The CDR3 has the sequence CSAKPGGRDAGKLFF. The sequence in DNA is TGCAGTGCCAAACCCGGGGGGCGGGACGCCGGAAAACTGTTTTTT.